The clone carrying this TCR beta chain was picked up a small number of times. The entry originates in a study of blood T cell repertoires in COVID-19. Turning to the study itself: PBMCs, B-cell-depleted T cells, or T cells were the source of the cDNA or gDNA that made up the material.

Assay: immunoSEQ multiplex PCR; the TCRdb copy retains only in-frame clones and omits some. This table has 110,000 or so clones, roughly 85% appearing once. Deletions cut 3 bases from V and 8 bases from J, with 14 bases between. Germline V gene sequence: CDR1 SGHDN, CDR2 FVKESK. CDR3 length equals 15 residues. The chain carries TRBV14 and TRBJ1-6, with D possibly TRBD1 on 6 matching bases. Sequenced input: peripheral blood. This TCR was recovered from a human donor in a cohort sampled during active COVID-19. The CDR3 DNA follows: TGTGCCAGCAGCCAGGGGGCCCCGATTGATTCACCCCTCCACTTT. Protein product: CASSQGAPIDSPLHF.